Below, 14 T cell receptor beta chains from the same sample are listed, as sequenced in a study of CD8 T cells in ankylosing spondylitis. No antigen has been assigned to these receptors. From the 5' RACE reads, TCRdb called clonotypes with MiXCR, one entry per CDR3 protein. The sample consists of more than 600,000 distinct CDR3 sequences, 15% to 20% of them appearing once. Study-wide results and limits: A motif in TCR beta, a set of under 10 highly homologous variants, appeared characteristic of ankylosing spondylitis blood.

Specimen: blood, either unsorted or a sorted T cell fraction (not recorded which). The receptors come from a male donor with ankylosing spondylitis.

The chain joins TRBV12-3 or TRBV12-4 to TRBJ2-2; 7 nucleotides line up with TRBD1. With V trimmed by 5 bases and J by 8 bases, 14 bases remained unmatched. The CDR3 spans 16 residues. For the CDR3, the DNA is TGTGCCAGCAGTCCCCGACAGGGTCGGAAACCTGGGGAGCTGTTTTTT. Protein sequence: CASSPRQGRKPGELFF.

This clonotype was seen a handful of times. This chain connects TRBV7-6 to TRBJ2-3; 7 bases fit TRBD1. CDR1 SGHVS and CDR2 FNYEAQ come from the germline V gene. The ends lost 2 bases at V and 0 bases at J; junction bases unmatched: 2. CDR3 length: 15 residues. The CDR3 coding sequence is TGTGCCAGCAGCTTACCGGGACAGAGCACAGATACGCAGTATTTT. Residues: CASSLPGQSTDTQYF.

This sequence joins TRBV4-1 and TRBJ2-3, with D possibly TRBD2 on 6 matching bases. The V gene lost 2 bases and the J gene lost 2 bases, with 17 bases spanning the gap. The CDR3 totals 17 residues. CDR1 and CDR2 (germline): MGHRA, YSYEKL. CDR3 DNA: TGCGCCAGCAGCCAACCCCCGTCGGGAGTAATCACAGATACGCAGTATTTT. This sequence encodes CASSQPPSGVITDTQYF.

This rearrangement joins TRBV5-6 to TRBJ2-7; D unresolved. The germline V and J ends were trimmed by 4 bases and 2 bases, with 16 bases remaining between them. Per germline, CDR1 SGHDT and CDR2 YYEEEE. The CDR3 loop spans 15 amino acids. As DNA, the CDR3 is TGTGCCAGCAGCGCCCGGCTCAGCCAAACCTACGAGCAGTACTTC. Translated, it gives CASSARLSQTYEQYF.

Many counts were recorded for this clonotype. Sequence at one end of the junction differs from germline and may be a read error. DNA of the CDR3: TGTGCCAGCAGCTTAGTTGGCACTGAAGCTTTCTTT. Translated: CASSLVGTEAFF. The chain has TRBV5-1 and TRBJ1-1; D unclear. Germline V gene sequence: CDR1 SGHRS, CDR2 YFSETQ. The CDR3 covers 12 residues. The full variable domain, in which reference TRBV5-1 and TRBJ1-1 provide the parts outside the CDR3, is KAGVTQTPRYLIKTRGQQVTLSCSPISGHRSVSWYQQTPGQGLQFLFEYFSETQRNKGNFPGRFSGRQFSNSRSEMNVSTLELGDSALYLCASSLVGTEAFFGQGTRLTVV.

The table lists this clonotype with a few counts. The CDR3 coding sequence is TGTGCCAGCAGCTTGGGGGTGCTAGGACCTGATGAGCAGTTCTTC. Protein sequence: CASSLGVLGPDEQFF. The gene calls are TRBV11-2 and TRBJ2-1, with D possibly being TRBD1 or TRBD2 (5 bases each). Per the germline V gene, CDR1 is SGHAT and CDR2 is FQNNGV. The ends were cut back, 3 bases at V and 8 bases at J, with 17 bases in the middle. The CDR3 length is 15 residues.

This rearrangement joins TRBV30 to TRBJ2-5; the match to TRBD2 covers 10 bases. Germline V gene sequence: CDR1 GTSNPN, CDR2 SVGIG (reference sequence). The junction had 4 bases not matched to a gene; V was cut back by 3 bases and J by 3 bases. This CDR3 spans 14 amino acids. Written as DNA, the CDR3 is TGTGCCTGGAGCCACGGACTAGCGGAAGAGACCCAGTACTTC. Its protein product is CAWSHGLAEETQYF.

This clonotype was counted between two and nine times. The chain uses TRBV2 and TRBJ2-1; the D call may be TRBD1 or TRBD2 (5 bases each). Trimming stripped 3 bases from V and 0 bases from J, with 9 bases between. Germline V gene data show CDR1 as SNHLY and CDR2 as FYNNEI. The CDR3 runs 15 residues. As DNA, the CDR3 is TGTGCCAGCAGTGACGGGGCAACCTCCTACAATGAGCAGTTCTTC. Its protein product is CASSDGATSYNEQFF.

This clonotype was observed a handful of times. The V call is TRBV2, the J call TRBJ2-7, with 14 bases matching TRBD2. CDR1 and CDR2 (germline): SNHLY, FYNNEI. After removal of 6 bases from V and 3 bases from J, the junction contained 13 bases not matched to a gene. The CDR3 totals 18 residues. CDR3 nucleotide sequence: TGTGCCAGCAGATCCCCACCGGGACTAGCGGGGGTCAACTACGAGCAGTACTTC. It encodes CASRSPPGLAGVNYEQYF.

The chain employs TRBV29-1 and TRBJ2-5; D unresolved. Germline V gene sequence: CDR1 SQVTM, CDR2 ANQGSEA. Between the trimmed V and J ends, which lost 4 bases and 5 bases, there was a span of 8 bases. This CDR3 is 11 amino acids long. CDR3 protein: CSVGGSETQYF. DNA of the CDR3: TGCAGCGTTGGCGGTTCCGAGACCCAGTACTTC.

This clonotype appeared a few times. The chain recombines TRBV9 with TRBJ2-3; D is unresolved. The CDR3 is 14 amino acids. Germline V gene sequence: CDR1 SGDLS, CDR2 YYNGEE. V dropped 2 bases and J dropped 6 bases, with 13 bases sitting between them. This CDR3 reads CASSVMGVGDTQYF. The CDR3 region has the DNA TGTGCCAGCAGCGTTATGGGTGTAGGGGATACGCAGTATTTT.

This clonotype was counted once. J is TRBJ1-3 and V is TRBV20-1; D ambiguous. The V end was cut by 1 base, the J end by 3 bases, with 13 bases between. Germline V gene sequence: CDR1 DFQATT, CDR2 SNEGSKA (reference sequence). CDR3 length: 15 amino acids. The CDR3 coding sequence is TGCAGTGCTAGAGTGTGGGCGCATCTTGGAAACACCATATATTTT. Translating gives CSARVWAHLGNTIYF.

This clonotype was detected only a few times. V and J are TRBV3-1 and TRBJ2-7; D could derive from TRBD1 or TRBD2 (5 bases each). The CDR3 is made up of 14 amino acids. Germline CDR1 is LGHDT and CDR2 is YNNKEL (reference sequence). V was clipped by 4 bases and J by 0 bases, with 10 bases between them. The chain's CDR3 is CASSRDGTSYEQYF. The DNA for the CDR3 is TGTGCCAGCAGCCGGGACGGAACCTCCTACGAGCAGTACTTC.

The genes are TRBV7-9 and TRBJ2-7; TRBD2 agrees at 14 bases. Per the germline V gene, CDR1 is SEHNR and CDR2 is FQNEAQ (reference sequence). The V and J ends lost 5 bases and 3 bases, in that order; junction bases with no gene match: 9. This CDR3 has 17 residues. DNA for the CDR3: TGTGCCAGCAGCCCCGGACTAGCGGGAGGTCACTTCTACGAGCAGTACTTC. As protein: CASSPGLAGGHFYEQYF. The full variable domain, completed using reference TRBV7-9 and TRBJ2-7, is DTGVSQNPRHKITKRGQNVTFRCDPISEHNRLYWYRQTLGQGPEFLTYFQNEAQLEKSRLLSDRFSAERPKGSFSTLEIQRTEQGDSAMYLCASSPGLAGGHFYEQYFGPGTRLTVT.